This T cell receptor beta chain was found in a study of shared clonotypes between healthy human individuals. About the study: Three plates each covered CD4 naive and memory; CD8 naive two, CD8 memory one. Study-level results: Blood alone was sampled, and tissue repertoires likely differ.

Clones were read by immunoSEQ multiplex PCR, and TCRdb kept only the in-frame ones, dropping some. Of around 510,000 clones detected, approximately 95% appear once; the ten largest clones hold about 0.06%. Every donor was a Caucasian adult from Nashville, Tennessee. The investigators split CD4+ cells into a CD45RA+ naive subset and a CD45RA-negative memory subset. This CDR3 contains 14 residues. The germline V gene encodes CDR1 GTSNPN and CDR2 SVGIG (reference sequence). V was shortened by 5 bases and J by 6 bases, with 18 bases between the two germline ends. About this clone: Its target is not known.

What was sequenced was naive CD4+ T cells sorted from blood. Subset of the sample: CD45RA+ positively selected. This receptor was obtained from a woman aged 25 to 39 in good health. The chain recombines TRBV30 with TRBJ2-3, with D perhaps matching TRBD2 (5 bases). In DNA form, the CDR3 reads TGTGCCTGGGCGGACTCCCGGTTTTTTGATACGCAGTATTTT. The encoded protein is CAWADSRFFDTQYF.